This TCR beta chain is from a study of type 1 and type 2 diabetes patients (dated by TCRdb to 2015 to 2016). Context from the whole study: Roughly 9 type 1 diabetes patients, a few type 2 diabetes patients and about 6 nondiabetic controls were recruited in China to form the cohort. Throughout the study, CD4 or CD8 MicroBeads on MACS columns were used to positively select CD4+ and CD8+ T cells from PBMCs. Altogether, about 20 million paired-end reads were produced across the whole study. The study profiled TCRbeta repertoires by high-throughput sequencing to compare type 1 diabetes, type 2 diabetes and nondiabetic individuals. Type 2 diabetes patients were included as a disease comparison group for the type 1 diabetes patients. V gene usage was similar between roughly 18-cycle and approximately 27-cycle amplification, suggesting similar primer efficiencies and random PCR bias. The TCRbeta libraries underwent paired-end sequencing on Illumina HiSeq 2000 or MiSeq instruments.

Standard classification criteria for type 1 or type 2 diabetes were met by all diabetic patients, and glucose and C-peptide were assessed by WHO-recommended methods. Exclusion applied to any donor with other autoimmune diseases or infections within the previous four weeks. A roughly 9.8-milliliter sample of peripheral blood was drawn from every participant. LymphoPrep density separation was used to isolate PBMCs. Measured from the cysteine to the phenylalanine, the CDR3 is 14 residues long. The kept DNA is CDR3 alone, 42 bases in frame from the first base. CDR1 and CDR2 were assigned from the germline V gene (reference sequence) as DFQATT and SNEGSKA. V drops 5 bases and J drops 4 bases, leaving 17 bases in between. Broad study findings and their caveats: The study groups were not matched for age and gender, which could possibly have biased interpretation. Because only a limited number of T2D and control samples were sequenced, some T1D-only HECs might also appear in more T2D or control samples. Few highly-expanded CD4+ clones, median one, were found in type 2 diabetes patients, accounting for a median about 4% of reads. Type 2 diabetes and control samples had highly correlated V and J gene usage patterns, with the correlation between samples averaging roughly 0.97. In both CD4+ and CD8+ T cells, type 2 diabetes repertoires were highly diverse and significantly more diverse than type 1 diabetes repertoires.

On this clonotype itself: Its specific antigen is unknown. It has no much larger one-base neighbor in the sample; base qualities were not kept.

These reads were obtained on an Illumina MiSeq. Genomic DNA from sorted T cell subsets was used as template for TCRbeta CDR3 amplification. The TCRbeta CDR3 region was amplified by multiplex PCR with 30 forward and 13 reverse primers. PCR products were purified with AMPure XP beads, then indices and adaptors were added in a second roughly 23-cycle PCR. Before sequencing, libraries were gel-purified with the QIAquick Gel Extraction Kit. Per the source publication's procedure: Paired-end reads were merged with FLASH and aligned to IMGT V, D and J germline references using IgBLAST. Reads with below 70% alignment identity to germline references were discarded, and 11,114,426 reads were retained study-wide. CDR3 boundaries, reading frame and productivity were assigned according to IMGT definitions. Clones at or above 1% of reads were defined as highly-expanded clones, and diversity was measured by normalized Shannon entropy. Unpaired two-tailed t-tests were used to test for differences in Shannon entropy between groups. The raw public data were reprocessed by TCRdb itself: fastp quality trimming at Q25, MiXCR clonotype calling, in-frame beta chains only. Rows are combined by CDR3 protein, so each entry shows the most common genes and DNA. TCRdb's processing, not the study's, gives the V and J calls here. The sample data list approximately 260,000 distinct CDR3 sequences, and more than 40% of these were observed just once. The ten biggest clones cover approximately 13% of the sample.

This chain joins TRBV20-1 to TRBJ2-5, with the identity of the D gene unclear. The TCR sequence derives from a young man with type 2 diabetes. Material for sequencing was peripheral blood mononuclear cells (PBMCs). The DNA reads as follows: TGCAGTGCTTTCTCAAAGGGCCTTCGAGAGACCCAGTACTTC. It codes for CSAFSKGLRETQYF.